The 12 T cell receptor beta chains listed next were all sequenced from one sample in a study of blood T cells in healthy people across ages. It was with a sample-barcoded 5' primer and a J-beta primer mix that a second PCR of roughly 7 to 12 cycles was run. TCRdb reprocessed the 5' RACE reads via MiXCR and lists one record per CDR3 protein. The sample carries 600,000 to 850,000 distinct CDR3 sequences, more than 40% recorded once. The sequencing sample was made of blood. These receptors were taken from a woman aged 60-75 years in good health.

The CDR3 nucleotides are TGCGCCAGCAGCCAAGAAGCACCCCGGGGTTTGGACAGTCAGTACTTC. Its protein product is CASSQEAPRGLDSQYF. V usage is TRBV4-3 and J usage is TRBJ2-4; possibly TRBD1 for D (6 bases). Germline V gene data show CDR1 as LGHNA and CDR2 as YSLEER. The CDR3 contains 16 residues. Trimming stripped 0 bases from V and 12 bases from J, with 21 bases between.

As for this clonotype: A read error may be the cause here, since a much bigger clone is one base away. This chain uses TRBV9 with TRBJ2-7; the D is unclear. CDR3 length equals 14 residues. V was shortened by 4 bases and J by 7 bases, with 18 bases between the two germline ends. CDR1 and CDR2 (germline): SGDLS, YYNGEE. DNA of the CDR3: TGTGCCAGCAGCTACAGTGTCCGGCGGAATGAGCAGTACTTC. This sequence encodes CASSYSVRRNEQYF.

In this sample, this clonotype turned up a few times. The chain is built from TRBV7-9 and TRBJ2-7, with a weak D call TRBD1 (5 bases). V lost 6 bases, J lost 5 bases, and 17 bases lay in between. Germline loops: CDR1 SEHNR, CDR2 FQNEAQ (reference sequence). The CDR3 has 14 amino acids. CDR3 nucleotides: TGTGCCAGCAGTGACAGCCAAACGAGGCACGAGCAGTACTTC. Translating it yields CASSDSQTRHEQYF.

The chain recombines TRBV18 with TRBJ2-1; no reliable D call. The length of the CDR3 is 13 residues. V dropped 1 base and J dropped 7 bases, with 8 bases sitting between them. Germline CDR1 KGHSH, CDR2 LQKENI. CDR3 coding DNA: TGTGCCAGCTCACCACGTTCTGGTAATGAGCAGTTCTTC. As protein: CASSPRSGNEQFF.

The table lists this clonotype with a few counts. The V and J genes are TRBV27 and TRBJ1-1, with D possibly TRBD1 on 5 matching bases. V lost 5 bases to trimming and J lost 1 base, with 14 bases between them. From germline, CDR1 is MNHEY and CDR2 SMNVEV (reference sequence). The CDR3 sequence is 15 residues long. The CDR3 is CASSQGEGWNTEAFF. CDR3 nucleotide sequence: TGTGCCAGCAGTCAAGGGGAGGGGTGGAACACTGAAGCTTTCTTT.

The sample holds a few counts of this clonotype. V usage is TRBV20-1 and J usage is TRBJ2-7; D is unclear. CDR1 and CDR2 from the germline V gene are DFQATT and SNEGSKA (reference sequence). This CDR3 region has 14 residues. The germline V and J ends were trimmed by 6 bases and 1 base, with 16 bases remaining between them. CDR3 region: CSAKAASGSYEQYF. Here the CDR3 DNA reads TGCAGTGCCAAGGCGGCCAGTGGATCCTACGAGCAGTACTTC.

This clonotype was recorded a few times. V usage is TRBV4-2 and J usage is TRBJ2-3; 11 bases fit TRBD2. The CDR3 loop spans 17 amino acids. The germline V gene has CDR1 LGHNA and CDR2 YNFKEQ. The J segment lost 1 base and the V segment lost 3 bases, leaving 6 bases of the junction unmatched. CDR3 bases: TGTGCCAGCAGCCAGGATACGGGACTAGCGGGCACAGATACGCAGTATTTT. Translating it yields CASSQDTGLAGTDTQYF.

V and J are TRBV7-2 and TRBJ1-2; D is possibly TRBD1 (5 bases). This CDR3 is built from 15 residues. The V gene lost 0 bases and the J gene lost 4 bases, with 12 bases spanning the gap. Per germline, CDR1 SGHTA and CDR2 FQGNSA. For the CDR3, the DNA is TGTGCCAGCAGCTTAGCTAGCTCGGGGCTCTATGGCTACACCTTC. Residues: CASSLASSGLYGYTF. Together with reference TRBV7-2 and TRBJ1-2, the CDR3 gives the full variable domain: GAGVSQSPSNKVTEKGKDVELRCDPISGHTALYWYRQSLGQGLEFLIYFQGNSAPDKSGLPSDRFSAERTGGSVSTLTIQRTQQEDSAVYLCASSLASSGLYGYTFGSGTRLTVV.

This clonotype was detected a few times. The V call is TRBV5-5, the J call TRBJ2-5; D is unclear. The J call may be incorrect, as the DNA end agrees better with TRBJ2-7. CDR1 SGHKS and CDR2 YYEKEE come from the germline V gene (reference sequence). The CDR3 is 12 amino acids. The CDR3 loop reads CASSLFETEQYF. The CDR3 bases are TGTGCCAGCAGCTTGTTCGAGACCGAGCAGTACTTC.

This clonotype was seen a few times. The rearrangement links TRBV5-5 to TRBJ2-5, with D uncertain. The V end was cut by 0 bases, the J end by 7 bases, with 7 bases between. CDR1 and CDR2 from the germline V gene are SGHKS and YYEKEE (reference sequence). This CDR3 contains 12 residues. The CDR3 DNA reads TGTGCCAGCAGCTTGGATGCTGGGACCCAGTACTTC. It codes for CASSLDAGTQYF.

Note on this clonotype: One junction end disagrees with the germline gene, perhaps due to a read error. This chain links TRBV5-1 with TRBJ1-2; possible D gene TRBD1, 5 bases. This CDR3 is built from 14 residues. Germline V gene sequence: CDR1 SGHRS, CDR2 YFSETQ. In DNA, the CDR3 is TGCGCCAGCATCTTGCTTCTTCAGGGCTATGGCTACACCTTC. Translated, it gives CASILLLQGYGYTF. The full variable domain, completed using reference TRBV5-1 and TRBJ1-2, is KAGVTQTPRYLIKTRGQQVTLSCSPISGHRSVSWYQQTPGQGLQFLFEYFSETQRNKGNFPGRFSGRQFSNSRSEMNVSTLELGDSALYLCASILLLQGYGYTFGSGTRLTVV.

This clonotype was seen only a few times. This chain connects TRBV13 to TRBJ2-7; 8 bases line up with TRBD2. The end of the DNA is better explained by TRBJ2-5, so the J call may be wrong. This CDR3 has 15 residues. Looked up from germline, CDR1 is PRHDT and CDR2 is FYEKMQ (reference sequence). The CDR3 region is CASSTGTLAGETQYF. The CDR3 DNA sequence: TGTGCCAGCAGCACCGGAACTCTAGCGGGAGAGACCCAGTACTTC.